A single T cell receptor beta chain is shown here with its context. In germline, CDR1 is SGHKS, CDR2 YYEKEE (reference sequence). The V end lost 0 bases, the J end lost 5 bases, and 9 bases lay between the germline ends. The CDR3 consists of 13 residues. The sample is drawn from a study of OX40 agonist ivuxolimab in advanced cancers. Study context: Cohort: approximately 79% men, mean age roughly 60, aged roughly 23 to 90.

Generated by immunoSEQ multiplex PCR, the TCRdb table keeps only in-frame clones and is missing some. The table includes 20,000 to 30,000 clones, roughly 80% detected once. This receptor was taken from an adult with an advanced solid tumor such as melanoma, head and neck, liver or kidney cancer. Sequences were derived from CD4+ or CD8+ T cells sorted from blood, sampled in a trial of the OX40 agonist ivuxolimab. The chain combines TRBV5-5 with TRBJ2-7; D is undetermined. The CDR3 bases are TGTGCCAGCAGCTTGGCCCCCCTGGACGAGCAGTACTTC. Its translation is CASSLAPLDEQYF. Together with reference TRBV5-5 and TRBJ2-7, the CDR3 gives the full variable domain: DAGVTQSPTHLIKTRGQQVTLRCSPISGHKSVSWYQQVLGQGPQFIFQYYEKEERGRGNFPDRFSARQFPNYSSELNVNALLLGDSALYLCASSLAPLDEQYFGPGTRLTVT.